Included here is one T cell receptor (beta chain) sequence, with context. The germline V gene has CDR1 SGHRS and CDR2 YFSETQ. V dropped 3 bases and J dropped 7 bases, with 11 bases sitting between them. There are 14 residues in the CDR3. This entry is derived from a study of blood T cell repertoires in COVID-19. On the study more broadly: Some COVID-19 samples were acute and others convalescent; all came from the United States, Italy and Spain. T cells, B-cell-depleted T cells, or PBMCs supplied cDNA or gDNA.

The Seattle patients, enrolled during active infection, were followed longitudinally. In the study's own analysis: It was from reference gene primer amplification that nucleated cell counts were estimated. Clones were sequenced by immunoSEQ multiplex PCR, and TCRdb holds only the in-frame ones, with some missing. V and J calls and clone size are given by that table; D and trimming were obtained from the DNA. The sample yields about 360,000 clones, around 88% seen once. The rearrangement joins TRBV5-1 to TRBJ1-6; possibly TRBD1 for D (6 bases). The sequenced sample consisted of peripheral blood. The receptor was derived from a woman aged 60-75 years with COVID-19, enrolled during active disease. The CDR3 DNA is TGCGCCAGCAGCTATGGGGGCGGGAATTCACCCCTCCACTTT. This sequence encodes CASSYGGGNSPLHF.